The clone carrying this TCR beta chain came up many times. The target antigen is unknown. This CDR3 region has 16 residues. Trimming left V 2 bases short and J 5 bases short, with 15 bases between. This sample was included in a study of identical twins. General study findings and limits: Abundant beta clonotypes from cord blood had fewer insertions, unlike memory repertoires, which showed none. Surplus twin overlap in beta out-of-frame sequences was less pronounced. The authors drew conclusions from cross-sectional statistical analysis rather than following the same donors.

One entry per CDR3 protein, called by TCRdb with MiXCR from the 5' RACE reads. The data contain 500,000 to 700,000 distinct CDR3 sequences, about 7.6% of them singletons. The data also belong to a second study, concerning yellow fever vaccine responses in identical twins.

What was sequenced was PBMCs. This chain joins TRBV12-3 or TRBV12-4 and TRBJ2-2; the D gene could be TRBD1 or TRBD2 (6 bases each). This clonotype originated in a woman between 18 and 29 years old in good health. The CDR3, as DNA: TGTGCCAGCAGTTTACTACCAGGGGAGGTTACCGGGGAGCTGTTTTTT. Translation gives CASSLLPGEVTGELFF.